These 11 T cell receptor beta chains were sequenced from one sample in a study of hypomethylating agent response in myelodysplastic syndrome. Profiled with immunoSEQ multiplex PCR; TCRdb holds only in-frame clones, not every one. The table has 4,300 or so clones, about 80% seen once; the top ten hold more than 7.5%. Source: bone marrow, taken before or after starting hypomethylating agent treatment for myelodysplastic syndrome (not recorded which). The origin of the receptors is a human donor with myelodysplastic syndrome.

The CDR3 DNA follows: TGTGCCAGCAGCCCATTAGGGCACCGGCTCCCGAGGAACTATGGCTACACCTTC. Residues: CASSPLGHRLPRNYGYTF. This chain uses TRBV11-2 with TRBJ1-2; no clear D. Trimming left V 5 bases short and J 2 bases short, with 24 bases between. The CDR3 runs 18 residues. Germline lookup yields CDR1 SGHAT and CDR2 FQNNGV.

In this sample, this clone turned up once. The chain uses TRBV7-3 and TRBJ2-2; D might be TRBD1 or TRBD2, each matching 5 bases. V dropped 5 bases and J dropped 6 bases, with 16 bases sitting between them. The germline V gene has CDR1 SGHTA and CDR2 FQGTGA. The CDR3 is made up of 15 amino acids. The CDR3 here is CASSPSGTRAGELFF. The DNA for the CDR3 is TGTGCCAGCAGCCCCTCCGGGACCCGCGCCGGGGAGCTGTTTTTT.

The genes are TRBV5-6 and TRBJ2-7; 13 bases fit TRBD2. With 6 bases clipped from V and 7 bases from J, the junction kept 1 base outside the gene matches. This CDR3 contains 12 residues. The germline CDR1 and CDR2 sequences are SGHDT and YYEEEE. The DNA for the CDR3 is TGTGCCAGCATGGGACTAGCGGGAGAGCAGTACTTC. Protein product: CASMGLAGEQYF.

The gene calls are TRBV7-6 and TRBJ2-7; D is possibly TRBD2 (5 bases). In germline, CDR1 is SGHVS, CDR2 FNYEAQ. V lost 1 base and J lost 0, with 7 bases in between. This CDR3 contains 14 residues. The CDR3 protein is CASSLEAGSYEQYV. DNA of the CDR3: TGTGCCAGCAGCTTAGAGGCGGGCTCCTACGAGCAGTACGTC.

The rearrangement uses TRBV5-4 and TRBJ1-6, with D unclear. Germline assignment: CDR1 SGHNT and CDR2 YYREEE (reference sequence). Trimming took off 0 bases at V and 5 bases at J, with 6 bases between the two ends. The CDR3 loop spans 14 amino acids. The CDR3 protein is CASSLEPNNSPLHF. For the CDR3, the DNA is TGTGCCAGCAGCTTGGAGCCAAATAATTCACCCCTCCACTTT. The entire variable domain, with the rest obtained from reference TRBV5-4 and TRBJ1-6, is as follows: ETGVTQSPTHLIKTRGQQVTLRCSSQSGHNTVSWYQQALGQGPQFIFQYYREEENGRGNFPPRFSGLQFPNYSSELNVNALELDDSALYLCASSLEPNNSPLHFGNGTRLTVT.

The chain joins TRBV21-1 to TRBJ1-5; the table gives TRBD1 as D, unverified against the DNA. TRBV21-1 is designated a pseudogene. CDR3 length: 15 amino acids. The CDR3 reads CASSKLAQLEQPQHF. In DNA, the CDR3 is TGTGCCAGCAGCAAACTGGCACAGTTAGAACAGCCCCAGCATTTT.

A word on this clone: The junction does not match germline at one end; this may be a read error. The J gene is TRBJ1-6, the V gene TRBV6-1, with D possibly being TRBD1 (6 bases). CDR1 MNHNS and CDR2 SASEGT come from the germline V gene. This CDR3 is built from 18 residues. In nucleotides, the CDR3 is TGTGCCAGCAGCGAAGATGAGGGGGTCGTATCCTATAATTCACCCCTCCACTTT. This gives the protein CASSEDEGVVSYNSPLHF.

This chain uses TRBV5-6 with TRBJ1-6, with D possibly being TRBD1 (5 bases). The CDR3 loop spans 14 amino acids. CDR1 and CDR2 from the germline V gene are SGHDT and YYEEEE. Trimming cost V 5 bases and J 9 bases, with 15 bases left between them. The CDR3: CASRSDMTSSPLHF. The CDR3 DNA follows: TGTGCCAGCAGATCGGACATGACGAGTTCACCCCTCCACTTT. The whole variable domain, remainder taken from reference TRBV5-6 and TRBJ1-6, is DAGVTQSPTHLIKTRGQQVTLRCSPKSGHDTVSWYQQALGQGPQFIFQYYEEEERQRGNFPDRFSGHQFPNYSSELNVNALLLGDSALYLCASRSDMTSSPLHFGNGTRLTVT.

The chain joins TRBV18 to TRBJ2-2; the D gene is possibly TRBD2 (5 bases). Germline values: CDR1 KGHSH, CDR2 LQKENI. Between the trimmed V and J ends, which lost 0 bases and 5 bases, there was a span of 7 bases. The length of the CDR3 is 14 residues. The CDR3 sequence: CASSPPRGTGELFF. Written as DNA, the CDR3 is TGTGCCAGCTCACCACCACGAGGGACCGGGGAGCTGTTTTTT. The variable domain in full, with the rest retrieved from reference TRBV18 and TRBJ2-2, is NAGVMQNPRHLVRRRGQEARLRCSPMKGHSHVYWYRQLPEEGLKFMVYLQKENIIDESGMPKERFSAEFPKEGPSILRIQQVVRGDSAAYFCASSPPRGTGELFFGEGSRLTVL.

The chain has TRBV7-9 and TRBJ1-3, with D unclear. Germline CDR1 SEHNR, CDR2 FQNEAQ (reference sequence). This CDR3 has 12 residues. V gave up 1 base and J gave up 6 bases, with 4 bases separating them. In DNA, the CDR3 is TGTGCCAGCAGCTTAGATGCAAACACCATATATTTT. Translated, it gives CASSLDANTIYF.

This chain uses TRBV21-1 with TRBJ1-2; no check of the table's D call, TRBD1, against the DNA was made. TRBV21-1 counts as a pseudogene. CDR3 size: 15 residues. The CDR3 is CASSSWDRDHYGYTF. In DNA, the CDR3 is TGTGCCAGCAGTTCCTGGGACAGGGACCACTATGGCTACACCTTC.